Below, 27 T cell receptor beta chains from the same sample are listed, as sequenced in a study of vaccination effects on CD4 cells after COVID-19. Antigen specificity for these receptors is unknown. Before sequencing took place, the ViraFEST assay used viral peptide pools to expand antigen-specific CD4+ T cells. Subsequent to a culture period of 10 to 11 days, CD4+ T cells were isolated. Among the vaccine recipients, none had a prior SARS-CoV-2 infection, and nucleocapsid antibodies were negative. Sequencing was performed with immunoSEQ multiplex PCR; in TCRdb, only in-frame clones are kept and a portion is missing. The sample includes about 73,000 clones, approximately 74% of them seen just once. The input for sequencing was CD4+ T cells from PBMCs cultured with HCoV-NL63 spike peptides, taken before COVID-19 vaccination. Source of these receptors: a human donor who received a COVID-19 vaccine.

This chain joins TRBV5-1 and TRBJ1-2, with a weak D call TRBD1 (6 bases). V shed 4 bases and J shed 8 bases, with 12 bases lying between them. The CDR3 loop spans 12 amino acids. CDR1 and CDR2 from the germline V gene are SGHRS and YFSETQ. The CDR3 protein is CASSGNRDGYTF. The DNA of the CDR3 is TGCGCCAGCAGCGGAAACAGGGACGGCTACACCTTC.

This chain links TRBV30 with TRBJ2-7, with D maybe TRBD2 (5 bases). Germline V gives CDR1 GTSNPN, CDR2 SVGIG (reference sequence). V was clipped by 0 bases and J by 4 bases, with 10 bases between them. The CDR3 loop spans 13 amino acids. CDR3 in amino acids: CAWSVGGRYEQYV. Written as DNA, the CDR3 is TGTGCCTGGAGTGTCGGAGGACGATACGAGCAGTACGTC.

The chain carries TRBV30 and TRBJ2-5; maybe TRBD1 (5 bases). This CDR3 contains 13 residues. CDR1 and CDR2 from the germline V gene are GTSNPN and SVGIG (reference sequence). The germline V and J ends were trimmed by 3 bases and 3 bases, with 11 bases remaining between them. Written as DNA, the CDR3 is TGTGCCTGGAGCAGGGCGGTGGAAGAGACCCAGTACTTC. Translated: CAWSRAVEETQYF. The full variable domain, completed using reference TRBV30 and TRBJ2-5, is SQTIHQWPATLVQPVGSPLSLECTVEGTSNPNLYWYRQAAGRGLQLLFYSVGIGQISSEVPQNLSASRPQDRQFILSSKKLLLSDSGFYLCAWSRAVEETQYFGPGTRLLVL.

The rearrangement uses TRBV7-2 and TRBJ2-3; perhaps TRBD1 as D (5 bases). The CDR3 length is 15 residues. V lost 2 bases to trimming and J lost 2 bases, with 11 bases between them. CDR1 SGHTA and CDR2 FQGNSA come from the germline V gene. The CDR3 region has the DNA TGTGCCAGCAGCTTAAAGGGGCTTACCACAGATACGCAGTATTTT. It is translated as CASSLKGLTTDTQYF.

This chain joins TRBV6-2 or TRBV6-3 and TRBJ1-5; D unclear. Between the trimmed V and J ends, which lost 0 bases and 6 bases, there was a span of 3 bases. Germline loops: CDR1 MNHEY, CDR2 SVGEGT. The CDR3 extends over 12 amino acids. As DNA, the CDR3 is TGTGCCAGCAGTTACTCGTCTCAGCCCCAGCATTTT. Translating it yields CASSYSSQPQHF.

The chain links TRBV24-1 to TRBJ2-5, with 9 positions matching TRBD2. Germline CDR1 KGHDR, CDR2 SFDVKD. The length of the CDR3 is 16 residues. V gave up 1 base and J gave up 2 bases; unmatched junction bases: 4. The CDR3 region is CATSDLSGGNQETQYF. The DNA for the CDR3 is TGTGCCACCAGTGATTTAAGCGGGGGGAATCAAGAGACCCAGTACTTC.

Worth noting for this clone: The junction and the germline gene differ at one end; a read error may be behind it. CDR3 amino acids: CASSQDLRRSF. The CDR3 DNA is TGCGCCAGCAGCCAAGATCTGCGCAGGAGTTTT. The chain recombines TRBV4-1 with TRBJ1-4, with D hard to call. CDR1 MGHRA and CDR2 YSYEKL come from the germline V gene. The CDR3 is 11 residues long.

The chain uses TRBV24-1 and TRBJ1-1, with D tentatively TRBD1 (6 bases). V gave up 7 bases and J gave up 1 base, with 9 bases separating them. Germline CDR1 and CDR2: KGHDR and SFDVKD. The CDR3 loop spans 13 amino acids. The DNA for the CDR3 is TGTGCCACCAGGGACAGTTGGAACACTGAAGCTTTCTTT. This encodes CATRDSWNTEAFF.

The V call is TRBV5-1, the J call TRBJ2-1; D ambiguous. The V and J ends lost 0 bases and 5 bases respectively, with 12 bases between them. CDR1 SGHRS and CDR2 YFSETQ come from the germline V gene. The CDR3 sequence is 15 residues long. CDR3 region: CASSLGLDIHNEQFF. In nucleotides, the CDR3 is TGCGCCAGCAGCTTGGGGCTAGACATCCACAATGAGCAGTTCTTC.

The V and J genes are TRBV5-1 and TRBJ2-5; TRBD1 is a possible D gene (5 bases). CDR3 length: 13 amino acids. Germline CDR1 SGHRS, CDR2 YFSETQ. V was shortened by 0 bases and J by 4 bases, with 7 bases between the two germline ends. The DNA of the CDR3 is TGCGCCAGCAGCTTGGCCAGGGTAGAGACCCAGTACTTC. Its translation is CASSLARVETQYF.

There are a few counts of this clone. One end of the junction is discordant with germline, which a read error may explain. CDR3 sequence: CATRRAGQTNTGELFF. The DNA of the CDR3 is TGTGCCACCAGGAGAGCGGGACAGACAAACACCGGGGAGCTGTTTTTT. V usage is TRBV15 and J usage is TRBJ2-2; tentatively, D is TRBD1 or TRBD2 (7 bases each). Germline V gene lookup returns CDR1 LNHNV and CDR2 YYDKDF (reference sequence). This CDR3 spans 16 amino acids. The whole variable domain, remainder taken from reference TRBV15 and TRBJ2-2, is DAMVIQNPRYQVTQFGKPVTLSCSQTLNHNVMYWYQQKSSQAPKLLFHYYDKDFNNEADTPDNFQSRRPNTSFCFLDIRSPGLGDTAMYLCATRRAGQTNTGELFFGEGSRLTVL.

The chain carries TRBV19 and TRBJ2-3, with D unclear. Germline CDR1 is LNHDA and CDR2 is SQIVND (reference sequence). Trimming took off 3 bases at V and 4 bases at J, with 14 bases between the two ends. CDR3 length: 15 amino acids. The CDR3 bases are TGTGCCAGTAGTATCATTGGTCTCGGCTCAGATACGCAGTATTTT. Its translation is CASSIIGLGSDTQYF. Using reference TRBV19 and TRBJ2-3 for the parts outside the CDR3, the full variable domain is DGGITQSPKYLFRKEGQNVTLSCEQNLNHDAMYWYRQDPGQGLRLIYYSQIVNDFQKGDIAEGYSVSREKKESFPLTVTSAQKNPTAFYLCASSIIGLGSDTQYFGPGTRLTVL.

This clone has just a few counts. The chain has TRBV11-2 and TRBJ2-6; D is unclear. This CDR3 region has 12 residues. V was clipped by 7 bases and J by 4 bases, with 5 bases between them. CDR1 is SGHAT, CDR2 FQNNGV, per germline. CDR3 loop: CASIWGANVLTF. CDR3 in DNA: TGTGCCAGCATATGGGGGGCCAACGTCCTGACTTTC.

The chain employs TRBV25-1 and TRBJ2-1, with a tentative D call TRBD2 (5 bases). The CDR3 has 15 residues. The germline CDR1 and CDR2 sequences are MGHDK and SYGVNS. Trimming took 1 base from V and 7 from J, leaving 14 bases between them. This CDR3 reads CASSESLGGGNEQFF. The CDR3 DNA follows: TGTGCCAGCAGTGAATCTTTGGGCGGAGGTAATGAGCAGTTCTTC.

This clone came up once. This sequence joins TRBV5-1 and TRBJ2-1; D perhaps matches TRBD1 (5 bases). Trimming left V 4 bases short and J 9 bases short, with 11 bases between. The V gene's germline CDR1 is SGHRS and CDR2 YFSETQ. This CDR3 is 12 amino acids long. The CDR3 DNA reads TGCGCCAGCAGCCTAGGACACGGTGAGCAGTTCTTC. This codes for CASSLGHGEQFF. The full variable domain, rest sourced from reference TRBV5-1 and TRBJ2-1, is KAGVTQTPRYLIKTRGQQVTLSCSPISGHRSVSWYQQTPGQGLQFLFEYFSETQRNKGNFPGRFSGRQFSNSRSEMNVSTLELGDSALYLCASSLGHGEQFFGPGTRLTVL.

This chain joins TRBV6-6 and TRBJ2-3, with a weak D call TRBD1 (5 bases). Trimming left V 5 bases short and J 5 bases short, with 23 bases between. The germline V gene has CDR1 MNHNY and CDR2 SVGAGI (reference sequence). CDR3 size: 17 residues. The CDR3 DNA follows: TGTGCCAGCAGTCCTACGCCCCTGACAGCGTCTGGAGATACGCAGTATTTT. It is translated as CASSPTPLTASGDTQYF.

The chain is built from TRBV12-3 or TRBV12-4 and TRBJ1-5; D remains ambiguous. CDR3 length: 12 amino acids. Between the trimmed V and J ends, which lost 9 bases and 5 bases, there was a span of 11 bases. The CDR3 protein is CASGLTYQPQHF. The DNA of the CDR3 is TGTGCCAGTGGACTTACTTATCAGCCCCAGCATTTT.

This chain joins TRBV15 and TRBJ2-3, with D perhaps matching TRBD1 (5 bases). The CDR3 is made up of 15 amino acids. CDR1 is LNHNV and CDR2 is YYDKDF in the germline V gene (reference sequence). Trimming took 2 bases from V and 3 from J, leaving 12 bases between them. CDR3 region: CATSRLQVRTDTQYF. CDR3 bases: TGTGCCACCAGCAGACTACAGGTTAGGACAGATACGCAGTATTTT.

The CDR3 loop is CASSPRGGETQYF. The CDR3, as DNA: TGTGCCAGCAGCCCCAGGGGTGGGGAGACCCAGTACTTC. The gene calls are TRBV5-6 and TRBJ2-5; TRBD1 might be the D (6 bases). The V end lost 4 bases, the J end lost 5 bases, and 12 bases lay between the germline ends. The length of the CDR3 is 13 residues. Germline CDR1 is SGHDT and CDR2 is YYEEEE.

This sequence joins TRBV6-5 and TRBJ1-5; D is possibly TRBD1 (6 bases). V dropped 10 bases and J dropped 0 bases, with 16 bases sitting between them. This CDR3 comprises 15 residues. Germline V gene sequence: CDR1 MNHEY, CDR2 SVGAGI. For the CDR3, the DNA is TGTGCCACCCGGCCAGGGACAAATAGCAATCAGCCCCAGCATTTT. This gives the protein CATRPGTNSNQPQHF.

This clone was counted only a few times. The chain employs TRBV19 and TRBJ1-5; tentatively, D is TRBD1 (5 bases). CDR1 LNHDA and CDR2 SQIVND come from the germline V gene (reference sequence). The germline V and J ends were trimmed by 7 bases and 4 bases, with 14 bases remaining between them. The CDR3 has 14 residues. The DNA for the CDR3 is TGTGCCAGTACCACACAGGTCGTAAATCAGCCCCAGCATTTT. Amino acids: CASTTQVVNQPQHF.

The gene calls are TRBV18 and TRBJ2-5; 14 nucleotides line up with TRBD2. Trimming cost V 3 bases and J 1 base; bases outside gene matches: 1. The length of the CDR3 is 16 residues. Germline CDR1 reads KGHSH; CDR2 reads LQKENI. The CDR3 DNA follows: TGTGCCAGCTCACCCGGACTAGCGGGGGGCCAAGAGACCCAGTACTTC. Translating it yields CASSPGLAGGQETQYF.

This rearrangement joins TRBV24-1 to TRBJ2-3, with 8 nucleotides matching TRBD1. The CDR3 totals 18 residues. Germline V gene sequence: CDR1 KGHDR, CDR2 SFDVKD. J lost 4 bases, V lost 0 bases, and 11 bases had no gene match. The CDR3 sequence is CATSDLQGAGPKADTQYF. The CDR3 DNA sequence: TGTGCCACCAGTGATTTGCAGGGGGCGGGGCCCAAGGCAGATACGCAGTATTTT.

The CDR3 coding sequence is TGTGCCAGCAAGGAGATGAATGAAAAACTGTTTTTT. Residues: CASKEMNEKLFF. The J gene is TRBJ1-4, the V gene TRBV2; D unresolved. Trimming stripped 7 bases from V and 5 bases from J, with 8 bases between. Germline CDR1 is SNHLY and CDR2 is FYNNEI. CDR3 length: 12 amino acids.

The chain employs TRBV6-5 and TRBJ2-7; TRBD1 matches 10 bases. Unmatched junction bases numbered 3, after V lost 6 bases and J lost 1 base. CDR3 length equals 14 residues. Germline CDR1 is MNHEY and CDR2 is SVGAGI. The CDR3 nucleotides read TGTGCCAGCAGGAGGGGACAGGGGTCCTACGAGCAGTACGTC. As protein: CASRRGQGSYEQYV.

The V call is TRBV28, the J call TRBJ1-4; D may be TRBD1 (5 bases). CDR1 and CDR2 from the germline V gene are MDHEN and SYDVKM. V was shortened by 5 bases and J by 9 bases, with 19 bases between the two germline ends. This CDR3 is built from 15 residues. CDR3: CASSGRDSGGQKLFF. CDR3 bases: TGTGCCAGCAGTGGAAGGGACTCGGGAGGGCAAAAACTGTTTTTT.

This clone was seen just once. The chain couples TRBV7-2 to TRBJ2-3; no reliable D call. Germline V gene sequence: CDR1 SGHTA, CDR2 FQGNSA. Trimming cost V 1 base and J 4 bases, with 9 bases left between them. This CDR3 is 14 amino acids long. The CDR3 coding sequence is TGTGCCAGCAGCTTAGTTAGGTTACCAGATACGCAGTATTTT. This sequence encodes CASSLVRLPDTQYF.